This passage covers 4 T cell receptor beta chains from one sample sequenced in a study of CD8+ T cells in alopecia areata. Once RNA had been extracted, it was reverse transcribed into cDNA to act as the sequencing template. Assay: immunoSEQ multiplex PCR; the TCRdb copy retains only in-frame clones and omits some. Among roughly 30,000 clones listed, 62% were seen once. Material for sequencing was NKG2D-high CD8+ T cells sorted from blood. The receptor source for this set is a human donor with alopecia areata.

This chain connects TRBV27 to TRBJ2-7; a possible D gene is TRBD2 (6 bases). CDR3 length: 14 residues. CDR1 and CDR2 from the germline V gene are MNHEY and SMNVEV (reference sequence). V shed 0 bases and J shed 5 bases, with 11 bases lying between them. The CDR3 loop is CASSLSTGGNEQYF. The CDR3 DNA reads TGTGCCAGCAGTTTATCTACAGGCGGGAACGAGCAGTACTTC.

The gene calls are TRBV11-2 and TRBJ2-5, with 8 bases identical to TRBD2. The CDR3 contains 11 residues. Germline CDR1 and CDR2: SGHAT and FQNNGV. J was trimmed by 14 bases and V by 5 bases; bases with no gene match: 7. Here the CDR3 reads CASSPSGTRYF. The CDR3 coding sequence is TGTGCCAGCAGCCCGTCCGGGACTAGATACTTC.

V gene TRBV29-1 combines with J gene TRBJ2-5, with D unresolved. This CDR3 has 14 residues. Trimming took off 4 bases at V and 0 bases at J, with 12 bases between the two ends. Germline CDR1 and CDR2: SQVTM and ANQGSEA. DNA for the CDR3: TGCAGCGTTGCTGTCGAGAGGTACCAAGAGACCCAGTACTTC. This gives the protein CSVAVERYQETQYF.

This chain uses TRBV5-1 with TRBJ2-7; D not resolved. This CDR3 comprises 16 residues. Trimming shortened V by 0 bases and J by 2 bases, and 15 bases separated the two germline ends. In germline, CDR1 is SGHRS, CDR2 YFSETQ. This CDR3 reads CASSLGDRLRAYEQYF. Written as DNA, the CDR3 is TGCGCCAGCAGCTTGGGAGATCGCTTAAGGGCCTACGAGCAGTACTTC.